The clone carrying this T cell receptor beta chain was seen more than once but under ten times. This entry belongs to a study of cytomegalovirus exposure and HLA in healthy donors. V dropped 3 bases and J dropped 5 bases, with 10 bases sitting between them. Germline CDR1 and CDR2: MNHEY and SMNVEV (reference sequence). The CDR3 runs 13 residues. Primers: 60 Vbeta forward and 13 Jbeta reverse. Assay: immunoSEQ multiplex PCR; the TCRdb copy retains only in-frame clones and omits some. The sample holds about 160,000 clones, 77% seen once. This chain connects TRBV27 to TRBJ2-5; TRBD1 is a possible D gene (6 bases). The TCR was taken from a woman aged 25 to 45 in good health and CMV-seronegative. Input material: PBMCs. The CDR3, as DNA: TGTGCCAGCAGTTTCGGGACAATCGAGACCCAGTACTTC. Protein product: CASSFGTIETQYF.